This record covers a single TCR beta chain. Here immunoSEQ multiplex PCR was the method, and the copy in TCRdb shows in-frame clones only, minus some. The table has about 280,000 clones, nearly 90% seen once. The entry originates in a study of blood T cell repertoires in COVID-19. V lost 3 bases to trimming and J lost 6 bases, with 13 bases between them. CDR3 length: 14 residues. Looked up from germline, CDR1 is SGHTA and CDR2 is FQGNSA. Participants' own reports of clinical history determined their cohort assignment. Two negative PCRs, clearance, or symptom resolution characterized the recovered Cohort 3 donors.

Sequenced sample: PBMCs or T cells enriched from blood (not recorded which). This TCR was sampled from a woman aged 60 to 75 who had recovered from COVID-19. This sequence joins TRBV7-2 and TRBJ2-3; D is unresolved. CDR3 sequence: CASSLSAAGDTQYF. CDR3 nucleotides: TGTGCCAGCAGCTTGTCTGCGGCCGGGGATACGCAGTATTTT.